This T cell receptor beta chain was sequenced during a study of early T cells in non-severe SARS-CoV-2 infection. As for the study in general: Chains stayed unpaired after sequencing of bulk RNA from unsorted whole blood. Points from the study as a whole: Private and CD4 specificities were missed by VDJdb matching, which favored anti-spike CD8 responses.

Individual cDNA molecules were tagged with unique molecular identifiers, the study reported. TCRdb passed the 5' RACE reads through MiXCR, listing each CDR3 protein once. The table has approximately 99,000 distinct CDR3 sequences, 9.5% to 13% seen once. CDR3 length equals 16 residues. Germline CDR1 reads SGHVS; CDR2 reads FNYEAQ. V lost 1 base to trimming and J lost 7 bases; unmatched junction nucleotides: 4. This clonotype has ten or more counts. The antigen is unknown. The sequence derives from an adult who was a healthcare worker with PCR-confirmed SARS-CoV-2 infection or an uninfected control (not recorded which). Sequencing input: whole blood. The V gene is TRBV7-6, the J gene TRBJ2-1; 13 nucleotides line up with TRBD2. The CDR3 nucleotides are TGTGCCAGCAGCTTAGGGACTAGCGGGGGCGATAATGAGCAGTTCTTC. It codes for CASSLGTSGGDNEQFF.